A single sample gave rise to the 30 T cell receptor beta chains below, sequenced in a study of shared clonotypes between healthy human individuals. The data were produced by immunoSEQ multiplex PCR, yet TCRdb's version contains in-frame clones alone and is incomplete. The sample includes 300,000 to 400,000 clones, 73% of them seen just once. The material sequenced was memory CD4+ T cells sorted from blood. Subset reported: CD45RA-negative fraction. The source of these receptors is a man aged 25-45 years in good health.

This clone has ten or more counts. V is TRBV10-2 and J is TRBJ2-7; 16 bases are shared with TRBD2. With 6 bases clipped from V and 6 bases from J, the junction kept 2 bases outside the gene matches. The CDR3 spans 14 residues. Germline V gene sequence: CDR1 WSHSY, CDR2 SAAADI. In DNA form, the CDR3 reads TGCGCCAGCAGCGGGACTAGCGGGAGGGGCGAGCAGTACTTC. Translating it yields CASSGTSGRGEQYF.

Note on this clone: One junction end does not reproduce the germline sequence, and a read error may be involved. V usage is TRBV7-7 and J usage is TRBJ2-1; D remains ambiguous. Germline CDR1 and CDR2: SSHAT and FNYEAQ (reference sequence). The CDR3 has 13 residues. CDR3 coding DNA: TGTGCTAGCAGCTTAGACTCTTCCGATGAGCAGTTCTTC. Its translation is CASSLDSSDEQFF.

CDR3 region: CASSLELQGLGDKNIQYF. DNA for the CDR3: TGTGCCAGCAGCTTAGAGCTCCAGGGACTTGGGGACAAAAACATTCAGTACTTC. The gene calls are TRBV7-8 and TRBJ2-4; D might be TRBD2 (6 bases). This CDR3 contains 18 residues. Trimming removed 1 base from V and 3 bases from J, with 19 bases in between. CDR1 and CDR2 (germline): SGHVS, FQNEAQ.

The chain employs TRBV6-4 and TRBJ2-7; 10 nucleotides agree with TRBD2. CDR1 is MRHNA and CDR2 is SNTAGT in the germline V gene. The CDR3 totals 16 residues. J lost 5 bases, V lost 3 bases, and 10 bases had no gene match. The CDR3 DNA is TGTGCCAGCAGTGAGCCTAGCGGGAGTACCTCGGACGAGCAGTACTTC. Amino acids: CASSEPSGSTSDEQYF.

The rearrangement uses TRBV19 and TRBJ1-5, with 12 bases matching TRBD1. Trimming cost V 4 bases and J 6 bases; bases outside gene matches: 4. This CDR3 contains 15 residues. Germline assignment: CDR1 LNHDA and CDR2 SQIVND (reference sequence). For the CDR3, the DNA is TGTGCCAGTAGTAAGGGACAGGGGGCGGCTCAGCCCCAGCATTTT. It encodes CASSKGQGAAQPQHF.

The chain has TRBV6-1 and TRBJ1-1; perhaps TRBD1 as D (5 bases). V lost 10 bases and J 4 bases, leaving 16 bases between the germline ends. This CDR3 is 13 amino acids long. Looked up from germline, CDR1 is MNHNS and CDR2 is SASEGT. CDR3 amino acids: CAIRRDSITEAFF. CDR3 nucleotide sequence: TGTGCCATACGCCGCGACAGTATCACTGAAGCTTTCTTT.

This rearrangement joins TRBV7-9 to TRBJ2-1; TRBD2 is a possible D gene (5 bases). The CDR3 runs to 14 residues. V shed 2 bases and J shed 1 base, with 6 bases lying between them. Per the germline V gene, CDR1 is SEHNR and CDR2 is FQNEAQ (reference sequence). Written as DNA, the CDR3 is TGTGCCAGCAGCTTAAGGACTTCCTACAATGAGCAGTTCTTC. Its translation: CASSLRTSYNEQFF.

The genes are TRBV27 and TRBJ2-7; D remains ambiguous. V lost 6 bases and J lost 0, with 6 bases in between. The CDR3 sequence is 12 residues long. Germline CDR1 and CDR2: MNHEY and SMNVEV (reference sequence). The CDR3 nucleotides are TGTGCCAGCAGCTCAAGCTCCTACGAGCAGTACTTC. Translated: CASSSSSYEQYF.

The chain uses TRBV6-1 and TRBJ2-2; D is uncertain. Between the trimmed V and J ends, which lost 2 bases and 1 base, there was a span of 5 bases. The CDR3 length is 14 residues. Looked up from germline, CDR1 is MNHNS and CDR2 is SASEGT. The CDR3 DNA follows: TGTGCCAGCAGTGAAAAGGAGAACACCGGGGAGCTGTTTTTT. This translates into CASSEKENTGELFF.

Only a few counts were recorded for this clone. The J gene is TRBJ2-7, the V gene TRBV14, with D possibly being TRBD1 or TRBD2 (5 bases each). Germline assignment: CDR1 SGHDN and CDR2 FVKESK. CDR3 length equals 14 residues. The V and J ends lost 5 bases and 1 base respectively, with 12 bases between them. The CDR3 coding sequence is TGTGCCAGCAGCTTCCGGGACCATTCCTACGAGCAGTACTTC. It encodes CASSFRDHSYEQYF.

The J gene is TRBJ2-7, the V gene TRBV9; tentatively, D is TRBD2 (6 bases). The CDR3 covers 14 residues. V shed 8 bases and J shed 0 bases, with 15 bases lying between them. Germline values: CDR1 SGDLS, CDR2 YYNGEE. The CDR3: CASSLGGDSYEQYF. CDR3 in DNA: TGTGCCAGTAGTTTGGGCGGGGACTCCTACGAGCAGTACTTC.

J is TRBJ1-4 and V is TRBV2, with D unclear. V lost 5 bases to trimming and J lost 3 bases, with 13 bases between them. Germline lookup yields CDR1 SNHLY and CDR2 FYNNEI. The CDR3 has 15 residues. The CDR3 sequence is CASSPIRGSNEKLFF. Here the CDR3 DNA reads TGTGCCAGCAGTCCCATCAGAGGGTCTAATGAAAAACTGTTTTTT.

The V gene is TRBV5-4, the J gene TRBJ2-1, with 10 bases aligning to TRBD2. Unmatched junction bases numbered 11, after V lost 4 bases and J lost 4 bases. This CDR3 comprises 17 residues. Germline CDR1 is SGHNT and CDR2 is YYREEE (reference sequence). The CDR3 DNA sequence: TGTGCCAGCAGCCCGGCCCTAGCGGGAGTTTGGTACAATGAGCAGTTCTTC. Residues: CASSPALAGVWYNEQFF.

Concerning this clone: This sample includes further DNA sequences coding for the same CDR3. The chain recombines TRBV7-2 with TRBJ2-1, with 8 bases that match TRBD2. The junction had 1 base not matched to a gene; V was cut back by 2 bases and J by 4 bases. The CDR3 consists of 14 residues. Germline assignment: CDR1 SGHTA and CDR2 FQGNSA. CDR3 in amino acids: CASSLSGSYNEQFF. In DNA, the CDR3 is TGTGCCAGCAGCTTAAGCGGGAGTTACAATGAGCAGTTCTTC. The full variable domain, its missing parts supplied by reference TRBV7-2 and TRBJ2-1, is GAGVSQSPSNKVTEKGKDVELRCDPISGHTALYWYRQSLGQGLEFLIYFQGNSAPDKSGLPSDRFSAERTGGSVSTLTIQRTQQEDSAVYLCASSLSGSYNEQFFGPGTRLTVL.

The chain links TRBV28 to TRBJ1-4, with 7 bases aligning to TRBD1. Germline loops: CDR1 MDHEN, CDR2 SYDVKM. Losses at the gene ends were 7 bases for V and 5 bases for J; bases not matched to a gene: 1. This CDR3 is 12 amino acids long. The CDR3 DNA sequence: TGTGCCAGCACGACAGGGAATGAAAAACTGTTTTTT. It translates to CASTTGNEKLFF.

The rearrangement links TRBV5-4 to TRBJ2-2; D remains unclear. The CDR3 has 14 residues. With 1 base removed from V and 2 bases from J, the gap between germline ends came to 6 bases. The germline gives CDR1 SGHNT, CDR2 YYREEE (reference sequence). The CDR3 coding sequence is TGTGCCAGCAGCTTGATCCCAAACACCGGGGAGCTGTTTTTT. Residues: CASSLIPNTGELFF. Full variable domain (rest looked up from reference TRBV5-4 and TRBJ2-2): ETGVTQSPTHLIKTRGQQVTLRCSSQSGHNTVSWYQQALGQGPQFIFQYYREEENGRGNFPPRFSGLQFPNYSSELNVNALELDDSALYLCASSLIPNTGELFFGEGSRLTVL.

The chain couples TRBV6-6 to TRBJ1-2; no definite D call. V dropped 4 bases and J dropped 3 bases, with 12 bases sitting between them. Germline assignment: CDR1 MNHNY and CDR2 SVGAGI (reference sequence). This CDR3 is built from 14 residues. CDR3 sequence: CASSFGHPDYGYTF. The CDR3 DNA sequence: TGTGCCAGCAGTTTTGGCCATCCCGACTATGGCTACACCTTC.

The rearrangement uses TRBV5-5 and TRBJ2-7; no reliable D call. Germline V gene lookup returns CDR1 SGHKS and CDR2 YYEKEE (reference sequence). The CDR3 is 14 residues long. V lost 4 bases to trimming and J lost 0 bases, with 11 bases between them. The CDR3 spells CASSPTATSYEQYF. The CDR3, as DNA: TGTGCCAGCAGCCCCACGGCCACCTCCTACGAGCAGTACTTC.

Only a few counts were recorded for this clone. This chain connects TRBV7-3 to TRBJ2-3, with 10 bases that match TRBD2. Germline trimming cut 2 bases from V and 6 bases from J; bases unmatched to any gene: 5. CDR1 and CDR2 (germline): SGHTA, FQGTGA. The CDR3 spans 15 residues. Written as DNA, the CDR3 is TGTGCCAGCAGCTTACAAGCGGGAGGGCCGGATACGCAGTATTTT. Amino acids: CASSLQAGGPDTQYF.

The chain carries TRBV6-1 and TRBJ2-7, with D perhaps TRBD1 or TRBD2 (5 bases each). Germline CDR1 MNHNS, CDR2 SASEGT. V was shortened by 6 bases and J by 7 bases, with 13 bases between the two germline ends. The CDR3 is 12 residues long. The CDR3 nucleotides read TGTGCCAGCAGGGGGGACCTGGGGGAGCAGTACTTC. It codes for CASRGDLGEQYF.

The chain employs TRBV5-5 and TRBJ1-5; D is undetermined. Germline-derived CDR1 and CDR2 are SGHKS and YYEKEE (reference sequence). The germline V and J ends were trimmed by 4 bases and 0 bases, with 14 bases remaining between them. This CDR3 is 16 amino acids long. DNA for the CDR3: TGTGCCAGCAGCACTTCCGGGCGTGGTAGCAATCAGCCCCAGCATTTT. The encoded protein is CASSTSGRGSNQPQHF.

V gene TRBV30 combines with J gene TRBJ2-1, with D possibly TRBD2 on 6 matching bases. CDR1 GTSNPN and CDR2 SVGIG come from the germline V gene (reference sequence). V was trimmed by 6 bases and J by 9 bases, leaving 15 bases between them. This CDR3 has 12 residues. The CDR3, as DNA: TGTGCCTGCGGTAACAGGAGGGGTGAGCAGTTCTTC. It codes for CACGNRRGEQFF.

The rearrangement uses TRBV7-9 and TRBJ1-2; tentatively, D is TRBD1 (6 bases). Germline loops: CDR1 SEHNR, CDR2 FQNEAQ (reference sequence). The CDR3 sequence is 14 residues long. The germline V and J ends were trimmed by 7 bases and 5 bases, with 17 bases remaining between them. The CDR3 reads CASMNRDIRYGYTF. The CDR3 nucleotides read TGTGCCAGCATGAACCGGGACATTCGTTATGGCTACACCTTC.

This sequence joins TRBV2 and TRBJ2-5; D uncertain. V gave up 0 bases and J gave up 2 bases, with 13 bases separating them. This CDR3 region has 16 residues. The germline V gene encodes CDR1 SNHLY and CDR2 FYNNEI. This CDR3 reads CASSEAELGIQETQYF. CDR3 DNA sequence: TGTGCCAGCAGTGAAGCGGAACTGGGGATTCAAGAGACCCAGTACTTC.

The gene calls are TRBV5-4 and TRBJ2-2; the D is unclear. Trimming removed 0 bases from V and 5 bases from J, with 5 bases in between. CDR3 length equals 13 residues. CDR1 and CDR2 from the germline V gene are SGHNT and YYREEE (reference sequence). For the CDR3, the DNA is TGTGCCAGCAGCTTGGCGGAAACCGGGGAGCTGTTTTTT. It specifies CASSLAETGELFF.

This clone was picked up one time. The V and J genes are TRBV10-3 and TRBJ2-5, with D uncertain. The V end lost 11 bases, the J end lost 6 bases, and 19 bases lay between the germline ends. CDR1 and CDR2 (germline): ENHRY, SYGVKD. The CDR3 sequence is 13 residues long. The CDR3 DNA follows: TGTGCCGCGCAGCCTACTGAGGAGAAGACCCAGTACTTC. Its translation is CAAQPTEEKTQYF.

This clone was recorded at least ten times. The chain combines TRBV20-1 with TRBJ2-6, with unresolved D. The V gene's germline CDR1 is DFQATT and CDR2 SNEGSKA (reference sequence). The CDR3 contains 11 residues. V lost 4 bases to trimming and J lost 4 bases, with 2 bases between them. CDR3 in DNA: TGCAGTGCTATGGGGGCCAACGTCCTGACTTTC. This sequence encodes CSAMGANVLTF.

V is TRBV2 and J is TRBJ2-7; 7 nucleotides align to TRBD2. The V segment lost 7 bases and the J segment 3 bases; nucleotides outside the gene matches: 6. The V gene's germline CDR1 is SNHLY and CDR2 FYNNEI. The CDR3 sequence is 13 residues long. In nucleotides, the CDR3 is TGTGCCAGCACCCTAATAGCGGGCTACGAGCAGTACTTC. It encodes CASTLIAGYEQYF.

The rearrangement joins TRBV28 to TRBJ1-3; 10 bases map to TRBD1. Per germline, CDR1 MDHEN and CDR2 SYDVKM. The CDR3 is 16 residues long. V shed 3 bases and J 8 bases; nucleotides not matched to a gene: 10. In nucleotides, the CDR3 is TGTGCCAGCAGTTTTATAGGGACAGGGGCCGGAGACACCATATATTTT. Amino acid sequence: CASSFIGTGAGDTIYF.

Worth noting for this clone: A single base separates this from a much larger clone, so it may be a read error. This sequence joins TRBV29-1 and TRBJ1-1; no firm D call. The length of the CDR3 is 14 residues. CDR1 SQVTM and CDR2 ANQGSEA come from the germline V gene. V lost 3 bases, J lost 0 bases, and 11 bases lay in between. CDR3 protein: CSVDQAAMNTEAFF. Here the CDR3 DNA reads TGCAGCGTTGACCAGGCAGCAATGAACACTGAAGCTTTCTTT.